A selection of T cell receptor beta chains follows, all from one sample in a study of CD4 T cell repertoires in COVID-19. Clones were sequenced by immunoSEQ multiplex PCR, and TCRdb holds only the in-frame ones, with some missing. Found here are about 75,000 clones, around four fifths of them singletons; the top ten hold roughly 0.6%. Source: CD4+ T cells from peripheral blood, taken after recovery from COVID-19. Every receptor here comes from a human donor who had COVID-19. CDR3s include the opening cysteine and the closing phenylalanine or tryptophan. The order of the fields is J gene, V gene, CDR3 protein.

j_gene: TRBJ2-4
v_gene: TRBV6-6
CDR3aa: CASSPDSGAVSKNIQYF

j_gene: TRBJ1-6
v_gene: TRBV7-9
CDR3aa: CASSLAGNSPLHF

j_gene: TRBJ2-7
v_gene: TRBV7-2
CDR3aa: CASTGASREQYF

j_gene: TRBJ2-6
v_gene: TRBV5-5
CDR3aa: CASSFLGSRSGANVLTF

j_gene: TRBJ2-2
v_gene: TRBV7-2
CDR3aa: CASSLRLAGTGELFF

j_gene: TRBJ1-2
v_gene: TRBV2
CDR3aa: CASSLGQGGPRGYTF

j_gene: TRBJ2-5
v_gene: TRBV14
CDR3aa: CASSQDRRGSWQYQETQYF

j_gene: TRBJ1-2
v_gene: TRBV4-2
CDR3aa: CASSQDLGQLYGYTF

j_gene: TRBJ1-6
v_gene: TRBV11-2
CDR3aa: CASSLVGSPLHF

j_gene: TRBJ2-7
v_gene: TRBV19
CDR3aa: CASSNQGANEQYF

j_gene: TRBJ2-5
v_gene: TRBV5-1
CDR3aa: CASRVAGSQQETQYF

j_gene: TRBJ1-2
v_gene: TRBV19
CDR3aa: CASRGTGGDYGYTF

j_gene: TRBJ1-2
v_gene: TRBV20-1
CDR3aa: CSGRELYGYTF

j_gene: TRBJ1-5
v_gene: TRBV19
CDR3aa: CASSLSGGGQPQHF

j_gene: TRBJ1-1
v_gene: TRBV7-3
CDR3aa: CASSLNAGNTEAFF